This T cell receptor (beta chain) is drawn from a study of CD8 T cells in ankylosing spondylitis (dated by TCRdb to the late 2010s). Broadly, across the study: The study profiled T cell receptor beta repertoires in healthy donors and ankylosing spondylitis patients to find disease-linked TCR variants. The whole study cohort included over a hundred healthy donors and 25 or so ankylosing spondylitis patients. Peripheral blood was sampled, and synovial fluid was also collected from ankylosing spondylitis patients. Summary of the overall study and its limitations: The disease-linked clones had a CD8+ phenotype and were found at relatively low frequencies in peripheral blood. The disease-linked clones were reported to be significantly enriched in matched synovial fluid samples from ankylosing spondylitis patients. A TCR beta motif of about eight highly homologous amino acid variants appeared characteristic of blood from ankylosing spondylitis patients. Some motif variants were previously reported in synovial fluid and blood of reactive arthritis patients, suggesting common disease-initiation mechanisms.

Sequencing instrument: Illumina HiSeq 2500. Quantitative 5'-RACE with molecular barcodes was the method used to prepare the TCR beta libraries. The authors processed their data as follows. A new computational method, built on a probabilistic model of VDJ rearrangement, was used to identify disease-linked TCR variants. TCRdb handled the public reads itself, with Q25 trimming in fastp and clone calling in MiXCR, and kept productive beta chains. All rows with the same CDR3 protein become a single entry with the most common DNA and genes. TCRdb's processing, not the authors' own work, is the source of the V and J calls. This sample lists under 300,000 distinct CDR3 sequences; over 8.5% were detected once. The ten most abundant clones make up 6.8% of the sample. This clonotype was detected ten times or more. Its antigen is still unknown. A read error may produce the germline difference seen at one junction end.

This receptor was obtained from a male donor with ankylosing spondylitis or in good health (not recorded which). The sequenced sample consisted of blood, either unsorted or a sorted T cell fraction (not recorded which).

DNA sequence: TGTGCCAGCAGACCTAACCGGGACAGGGATGCCCTATTC. Its product reads: CASRPNRDRDALF. Here the chain combines TRBV27 and TRBJ2-7, with TRBD1 matching 9 junction bases. The germline V gene (reference sequence) yields MNHEY for CDR1 and SMNVEV for CDR2. Including the terminal cysteine and phenylalanine, the CDR3 comprises 13 residues. Of all the DNA, just the CDR3 is kept, 39 bases in frame from base 1.